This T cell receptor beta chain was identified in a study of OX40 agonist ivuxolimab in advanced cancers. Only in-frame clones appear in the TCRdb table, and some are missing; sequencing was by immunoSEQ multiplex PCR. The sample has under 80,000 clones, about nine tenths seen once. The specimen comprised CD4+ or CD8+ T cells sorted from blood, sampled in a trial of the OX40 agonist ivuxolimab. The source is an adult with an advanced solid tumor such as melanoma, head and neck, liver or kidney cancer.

The CDR3 coding sequence is TGTGCCAGCAGCCCGCAGGGACAGGGGAGAGGCTACACCTTC. As protein: CASSPQGQGRGYTF. J is TRBJ1-2 and V is TRBV5-6, with 10 bases fitting TRBD1. CDR3 size: 14 residues. With V trimmed by 4 bases and J by 8 bases, 8 bases remained unmatched. Germline CDR1 reads SGHDT; CDR2 reads YYEEEE.